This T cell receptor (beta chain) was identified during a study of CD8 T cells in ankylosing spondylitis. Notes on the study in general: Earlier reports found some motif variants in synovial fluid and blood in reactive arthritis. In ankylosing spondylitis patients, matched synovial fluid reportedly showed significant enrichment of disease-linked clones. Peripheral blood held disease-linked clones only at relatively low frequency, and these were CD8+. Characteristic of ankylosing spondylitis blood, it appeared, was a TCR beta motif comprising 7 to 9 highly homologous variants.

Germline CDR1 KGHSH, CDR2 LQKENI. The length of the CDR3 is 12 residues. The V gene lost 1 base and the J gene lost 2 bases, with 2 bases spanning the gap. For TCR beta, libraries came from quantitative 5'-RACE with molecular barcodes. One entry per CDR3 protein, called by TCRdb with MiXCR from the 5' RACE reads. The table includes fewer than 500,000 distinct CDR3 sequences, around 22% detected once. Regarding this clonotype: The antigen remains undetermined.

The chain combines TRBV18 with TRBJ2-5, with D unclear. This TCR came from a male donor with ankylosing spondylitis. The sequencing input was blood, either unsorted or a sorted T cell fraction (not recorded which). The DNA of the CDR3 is TGTGCCAGCTCACCACGACAAGAGACCCAGTACTTC. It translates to CASSPRQETQYF. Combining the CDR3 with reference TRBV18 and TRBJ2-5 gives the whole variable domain NAGVMQNPRHLVRRRGQEARLRCSPMKGHSHVYWYRQLPEEGLKFMVYLQKENIIDESGMPKERFSAEFPKEGPSILRIQQVVRGDSAAYFCASSPRQETQYFGPGTRLLVL.